This entry is about one T cell receptor (beta chain). The antigen is undetermined. Samples were taken at baseline and on day 1 of cycles 4 and 7. The sample belongs to a study of OX40 agonist ivuxolimab in advanced cancers. Findings and caveats of the study: Clonal expansion was seen in CD4+ and CD8+ blood T cells by week 6 at 0.1 to 3.0 mg/kg. Antigens targeted by the expanded peripheral T cells were not determined.

The germline V gene has CDR1 MNHEY and CDR2 SVGAGI. Trimming cost V 7 bases and J 7 bases; bases outside gene matches: 8. The CDR3 loop spans 14 amino acids. Generated by immunoSEQ multiplex PCR, the TCRdb table keeps only in-frame clones and is missing some. This sample yields about 140,000 clones, of which around 93% are seen a single time; 0.9% to 1.2% belongs to the top ten. The V gene is TRBV6-5, the J gene TRBJ2-2; TRBD1 aligns across 8 bases. The input for sequencing was CD4+ or CD8+ T cells sorted from blood, taken in a trial of the OX40 agonist ivuxolimab. The receptor's source is an adult with an advanced solid tumor such as melanoma, head and neck, liver or kidney cancer. This CDR3 is CASIVDREIGELFF. The CDR3 nucleotides read TGTGCCAGCATCGTGGACAGGGAGATCGGGGAGCTGTTTTTT.